One TCR beta chain is described in this entry. Its target is unknown. The data belong to a study of cytomegalovirus exposure and HLA in healthy donors. Study results and caveats: Within the approximately 110 validation repertoires, first-cohort TCR clusters tended to co-occur, according to a later analysis. In vitro checks showed that a few CMV-associated chains really do target CMV antigens. According to the study, 180 or so TCR beta chains were cytomegalovirus-associated.

Here immunoSEQ multiplex PCR was the method, and the copy in TCRdb shows in-frame clones only, minus some. The table records approximately 80,000 clones, roughly 93% of them present only once. Germline V gene data show CDR1 as LGHNA and CDR2 as YNFKEQ. V shed 1 base, J shed 4 bases, and the junction held 4 bases outside the gene matches. The CDR3 contains 15 residues. From the approximately 120-subject validation cohort, which was separate from the approximately 670-subject first cohort, the donors were drawn. The TCR was taken from a woman younger than 45 in good health and CMV-seronegative. V is TRBV4-2 and J is TRBJ1-1; TRBD1 agrees at 9 bases. Sequencing used PBMCs. CDR3 sequence reads: CASSQALDRGTEAFF. CDR3 DNA sequence: TGTGCCAGCAGCCAAGCTTTGGACAGGGGCACTGAAGCTTTCTTT.